This is a list of T cell receptor beta chains from one sample in a study of vaccination effects on CD4 cells after COVID-19. Their recognized antigens are unknown. Profiled with immunoSEQ multiplex PCR; TCRdb holds only in-frame clones, not every one. The sample holds about 58,000 clones; 60% to 85% are singletons and the top ten take approximately 3%. The sample was CD4+ T cells from PBMCs cultured without peptide, taken before COVID-19 vaccination. Receptors were obtained from a human donor who received a COVID-19 vaccine. CDR3s include the opening cysteine and the closing phenylalanine or tryptophan. Fields, in order: CDR3 protein, CDR3 DNA, clone size, V gene, J gene, D gene. A D gene is named only where the DNA matches it firmly. Clone sizes are given selectively: once, few, many, or a class where the clone is expanded.

CASSRANLAGGRKETQYF	TGTGCCAGTAGCCGGGCCAACCTAGCGGGGGGGAGAAAAGAGACCCAGTACTTC	.	TRBV19	TRBJ2-5	TRBD2
CASTLGTGGGTDTQYF	TGTGCCAGCACTCTGGGGACAGGGGGCGGGACAGATACGCAGTATTTT	.	TRBV25-1	TRBJ2-3	TRBD1
CATSRDRGTGNLGAFF	TGTGCCACCAGCAGAGATAGAGGGACAGGGAATTTGGGCGCTTTCTTT	.	TRBV15	TRBJ1-1	TRBD1
CAISEFGEGANEAFF	TGTGCCATCAGTGAGTTCGGAGAGGGCGCGAATGAAGCTTTCTTT	.	TRBV10-3	TRBJ1-1	.
CASSYPMDGGTETQYF	TGTGCCAGCAGTTACCCGATGGACGGGGGGACAGAGACCCAGTACTTC	.	TRBV6-2/TRBV6-3	TRBJ2-5	TRBD2
CATSDFYTQYF	TGTGCCACCAGTGATTTCTATACGCAGTATTTT	once	TRBV24-1	TRBJ2-3	.
CASTSPANTGELFF	TGTGCCAGCACCTCTCCCGCAAACACCGGGGAGCTGTTTTTT	.	TRBV4-2	TRBJ2-2	.
CASSFGHTSLHF	TGTGCCAGCAGTTTCGGACATACGTCCCTCCACTTT	.	TRBV12-3/TRBV12-4	TRBJ1-6	.
CAISESAGGPGETQYF	TGTGCCATCAGTGAGTCGGCGGGGGGGCCAGGAGAGACCCAGTACTTC	.	TRBV10-3	TRBJ2-5	TRBD2
CASSSGRTNEKLFF	TGTGCCAGCAGCTCGGGCCGAACTAATGAAAAACTGTTTTTT	.	TRBV7-9	TRBJ1-4	.
CASSLATGGFSYNEQFF	TGTGCCAGCAGCTTGGCCACCGGGGGTTTCTCCTACAATGAGCAGTTCTTC	.	TRBV5-4	TRBJ2-1	.
CSGAGGRSYNEQFF	TGCAGCGGAGCGGGGGGCCGATCCTACAATGAGCAGTTCTTC	.	TRBV29-1	TRBJ2-1	TRBD2
CASSPTTGQGTEAFF	TGTGCCAGCTCACCCACCACGGGACAGGGGACTGAAGCTTTCTTT	.	TRBV18	TRBJ1-1	TRBD1
CASSDRDRGNGKLFF	TGTGCCAGCAGCGATAGGGACAGGGGTAATGGAAAACTGTTTTTT	.	TRBV9	TRBJ1-4	TRBD1
CASSPLTGRVDTQYF	TGTGCCAGCAGCCCACTGACGGGCAGGGTAGATACGCAGTATTTT	.	TRBV3-1/TRBV3-2	TRBJ2-3	.
CASSLWQGANEQFF	TGTGCCAGCAGTTTGTGGCAGGGGGCTAATGAGCAGTTCTTC	.	TRBV28	TRBJ2-1	TRBD1
CASSYSDSTQYF	TGTGCCAGCAGTTACTCGGACAGTACGCAGTATTTT	.	TRBV6-5	TRBJ2-3	.
CASSYSLQGAGNTIYF	TGTGCCAGCAGTTACTCGTTACAGGGGGCTGGAAACACCATATATTTT	.	TRBV6-5	TRBJ1-3	TRBD1
CASSVVGGVSQETQYF	TGTGCCAGCAGCGTAGTCGGCGGGGTGTCTCAAGAGACCCAGTACTTC	.	TRBV9	TRBJ2-5	.
CASSQQSTQYF	TGTGCCAGTAGTCAACAGAGTACGCAGTATTTT	.	TRBV19	TRBJ2-3	.
CASSAAEKGYGYTF	TGTGCCAGCAGCGCGGCGGAGAAAGGCTATGGCTACACCTTC	.	TRBV9	TRBJ1-2	.
CASSLGQGAQPQHF	TGCGCCAGCAGCCTCGGACAGGGGGCTCAGCCCCAGCATTTT	.	TRBV5-1	TRBJ1-5	TRBD1